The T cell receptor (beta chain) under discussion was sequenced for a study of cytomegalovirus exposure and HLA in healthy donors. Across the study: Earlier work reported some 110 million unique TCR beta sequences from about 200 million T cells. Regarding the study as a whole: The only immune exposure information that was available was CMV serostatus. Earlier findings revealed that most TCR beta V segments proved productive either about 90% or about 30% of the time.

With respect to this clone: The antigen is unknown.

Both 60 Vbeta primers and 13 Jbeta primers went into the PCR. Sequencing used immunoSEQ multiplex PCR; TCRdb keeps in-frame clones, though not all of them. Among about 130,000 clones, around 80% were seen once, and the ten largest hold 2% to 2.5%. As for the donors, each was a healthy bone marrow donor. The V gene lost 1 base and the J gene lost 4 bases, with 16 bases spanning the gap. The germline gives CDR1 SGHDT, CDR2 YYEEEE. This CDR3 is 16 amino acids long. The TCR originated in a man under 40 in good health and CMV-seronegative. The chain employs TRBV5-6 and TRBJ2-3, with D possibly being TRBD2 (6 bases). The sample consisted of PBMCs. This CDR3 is CASSLYPTSVPDTQYF. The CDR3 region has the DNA TGTGCCAGCAGCTTGTACCCGACTAGTGTGCCAGATACGCAGTATTTT. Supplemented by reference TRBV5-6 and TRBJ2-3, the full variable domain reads DAGVTQSPTHLIKTRGQQVTLRCSPKSGHDTVSWYQQALGQGPQFIFQYYEEEERQRGNFPDRFSGHQFPNYSSELNVNALLLGDSALYLCASSLYPTSVPDTQYFGPGTRLTVL.